Listed below are T cell receptor beta chains from one sample, sequenced in a study of blood T cell repertoires in COVID-19. Assay used: immunoSEQ multiplex PCR; TCRdb lists only in-frame clones, some missing. Counted here are around 130,000 clones, roughly 84% occurring once; the ten biggest clones make up nearly 4%. Sequencing was carried out using PBMCs or T cells enriched from blood (not recorded which). The receptors shown here come from a woman in her twenties or thirties who had recovered from COVID-19. Both conserved end residues are part of each CDR3. The D gene is left open where the match is weak. Rows may omit the clone size; those that give it use once, few, many or a size class.

d_gene: TRBD1
abundance: NA
v_gene: TRBV5-4
j_gene: TRBJ2-7
CDR3nt: TGTGCCAGCAGCCTCTGGGGGACAGGGGGCTACGAGCAGTACTTC
CDR3aa: CASSLWGTGGYEQYF

d_gene: TRBD1
abundance: once
v_gene: TRBV28
j_gene: TRBJ2-5
CDR3nt: TGTGCCAGCAGTTTAGGCGGGACAGGCTCCGACGGTGAGACCCAGTACTTC
CDR3aa: CASSLGGTGSDGETQYF

d_gene: TRBD1
abundance: NA
v_gene: TRBV4-3
j_gene: TRBJ1-2
CDR3nt: TGCGCCAGCAGCCAAGAGGACAGGGGCAGCTATGGCTACACCTTC
CDR3aa: CASSQEDRGSYGYTF

d_gene: TRBD1
abundance: NA
v_gene: TRBV2
j_gene: TRBJ1-5
CDR3nt: TGTGCCAGCAAGTTCATGGGGACAGATAGCAATCAGCCCCAGCATTTT
CDR3aa: CASKFMGTDSNQPQHF

d_gene: TRBD2
abundance: many
v_gene: TRBV2
j_gene: TRBJ2-2
CDR3nt: TGTGCCCGCGGCACTAGCGGGCGGGTCGGGGAGCTGTTTTTT
CDR3aa: CARGTSGRVGELFF

d_gene: TRBD1
abundance: NA
v_gene: TRBV5-1
j_gene: TRBJ1-2
CDR3nt: TGCGCCAGCAGCGGGGGACAGGGGGTGCATGGCTACACCTTC
CDR3aa: CASSGGQGVHGYTF

d_gene: NA
abundance: NA
v_gene: TRBV6-5
j_gene: TRBJ1-1
CDR3nt: TGTGCCACCGGACCAGGGATCACTGAAGCTTTCTTT
CDR3aa: CATGPGITEAFF

d_gene: TRBD2
abundance: few
v_gene: TRBV3-1/TRBV3-2
j_gene: TRBJ2-1
CDR3nt: TGTGCCAGCAGCCAAGACGGACTAGCAAGCGACAATGAGCAGTTCTTC
CDR3aa: CASSQDGLASDNEQFF

d_gene: NA
abundance: NA
v_gene: TRBV7-2
j_gene: TRBJ2-1
CDR3nt: TGTGCCAGCAGCTTAGTTTTTGGCGGGGTGAGCTCCTACAATGAGCAGTTCTTC
CDR3aa: CASSLVFGGVSSYNEQFF

d_gene: TRBD1
abundance: NA
v_gene: TRBV13
j_gene: TRBJ2-5
CDR3nt: TGTGCCAGCAGCTCCGGACAGGGGGCACCAGAGACCCAGTACTTC
CDR3aa: CASSSGQGAPETQYF

d_gene: TRBD1
abundance: NA
v_gene: TRBV6-6
j_gene: TRBJ2-5
CDR3nt: TGTGCCAGCAACAGGGGGCTGGAGACCCAGTACTTC
CDR3aa: CASNRGLETQYF

d_gene: TRBD2
abundance: NA
v_gene: TRBV28
j_gene: TRBJ2-5
CDR3nt: TGTGCCAGCAGTCTCCCGGGACACAACCTAGCGGGACTGGGAGAGACCCAGTACTTC
CDR3aa: CASSLPGHNLAGLGETQYF

d_gene: TRBD1
abundance: NA
v_gene: TRBV2
j_gene: TRBJ2-5
CDR3nt: TGTGCCAGCTCCGGCCAGGGGGCGGGAGAGACCCAGTACTTC
CDR3aa: CASSGQGAGETQYF

d_gene: TRBD2
abundance: NA
v_gene: TRBV6-2/TRBV6-3
j_gene: TRBJ2-1
CDR3nt: TGTGCCAGCAGTTATATACCGCAAGGACTAGCGGGAGGGTACAATGAGCAGTTCTTC
CDR3aa: CASSYIPQGLAGGYNEQFF

d_gene: NA
abundance: few
v_gene: TRBV27
j_gene: TRBJ2-5
CDR3nt: TGTGCCAGCAGTTATCTGGCTAGCGCGAACCTTCATCAAGAGACCCAGTACTTC
CDR3aa: CASSYLASANLHQETQYF

d_gene: TRBD2
abundance: once
v_gene: TRBV7-9
j_gene: TRBJ2-1
CDR3nt: TGTGCCAGCAGCTTAGCGCAGCGGGAGGGCGGGGAGTTCTTC
CDR3aa: CASSLAQREGGEFF

d_gene: TRBD1
abundance: NA
v_gene: TRBV11-2
j_gene: TRBJ2-7
CDR3nt: TGTGCCAGCAGCTTTGACAGGGTCAATTACGAGCAGTACTTC
CDR3aa: CASSFDRVNYEQYF

d_gene: TRBD1
abundance: NA
v_gene: TRBV5-6
j_gene: TRBJ2-2
CDR3nt: TGTGCCAGCAGCTGGGGGACAGAAAACACCGGGGAGCTGTTTTTT
CDR3aa: CASSWGTENTGELFF

d_gene: TRBD2
abundance: NA
v_gene: TRBV27
j_gene: TRBJ2-7
CDR3nt: TGTGCCAGCAGTCCCATCGGACTAGCGGGAGGAACTTCCTACGAGCAGTACTTC
CDR3aa: CASSPIGLAGGTSYEQYF

d_gene: NA
abundance: NA
v_gene: TRBV19
j_gene: TRBJ1-1
CDR3nt: TGTGCCAGTAGTATAAGTTCTGGGGCAGCTTTCTTT
CDR3aa: CASSISSGAAFF

d_gene: TRBD2
abundance: few
v_gene: TRBV11-3
j_gene: TRBJ2-1
CDR3nt: TGTGCCAGCAGCCTGGGAGTAGCGGGTGAGCAGTTCTTC
CDR3aa: CASSLGVAGEQFF

d_gene: TRBD1
abundance: NA
v_gene: TRBV19
j_gene: TRBJ1-1
CDR3nt: TGTGCCAGTAGTAACAGGGGTGATATGAACACTGAAGCTTTCTTT
CDR3aa: CASSNRGDMNTEAFF

d_gene: NA
abundance: NA
v_gene: TRBV13
j_gene: TRBJ1-3
CDR3nt: TGTGCCAGCAGCTTATCAGGGGCTGGAAACACCATATATTTT
CDR3aa: CASSLSGAGNTIYF

d_gene: TRBD2
abundance: once
v_gene: TRBV3-1/TRBV3-2
j_gene: TRBJ2-5
CDR3nt: TGTGCCAGCAGCCAAGAGGCGGGAGGGCGTCAAGAGACCCAGTACTTC
CDR3aa: CASSQEAGGRQETQYF

d_gene: TRBD1
abundance: NA
v_gene: TRBV6-5
j_gene: TRBJ1-2
CDR3nt: TGTGCCAGCAACCCGGACAGGAATAACTATGGCTACACCTTC
CDR3aa: CASNPDRNNYGYTF

d_gene: NA
abundance: NA
v_gene: TRBV11-1
j_gene: TRBJ1-4
CDR3nt: TGTGCCAGCAGCTTATCCTCGACTAATGAAAAACTGTTTTTT
CDR3aa: CASSLSSTNEKLFF

d_gene: TRBD1
abundance: NA
v_gene: TRBV2
j_gene: TRBJ1-2
CDR3nt: TGTGCCAGCAGTGATCCACAGGGGGGCGTCTATGGCTACACCTTC
CDR3aa: CASSDPQGGVYGYTF

d_gene: NA
abundance: NA
v_gene: TRBV5-6
j_gene: TRBJ1-2
CDR3nt: TGTGCCAGCAGCTTGGTATCTGGGGGCGGAGTTGGCTACACCTTC
CDR3aa: CASSLVSGGGVGYTF

d_gene: TRBD2
abundance: NA
v_gene: TRBV5-1
j_gene: TRBJ2-1
CDR3nt: TGCGCCAGCAGCCCTCCGGGACTAGCTCCCTACAATGAGCAGTTCTTC
CDR3aa: CASSPPGLAPYNEQFF

d_gene: TRBD2
abundance: once
v_gene: TRBV24-1
j_gene: TRBJ2-3
CDR3nt: TGTGCCACCAGTGATCCCGGACTAGCGGGCCGCACAGATACGCAGTATTTT
CDR3aa: CATSDPGLAGRTDTQYF

d_gene: TRBD1
abundance: NA
v_gene: TRBV4-3
j_gene: TRBJ1-6
CDR3nt: TGCGCCAGCAGCCAAGGACAGGGACCAATTTCACCCCTCCACTTT
CDR3aa: CASSQGQGPISPLHF

d_gene: TRBD1
abundance: NA
v_gene: TRBV19
j_gene: TRBJ1-1
CDR3nt: TGTGCCAGTAGTACAGGGGGTCAAGGCACTGAAGCTTTCTTT
CDR3aa: CASSTGGQGTEAFF

d_gene: NA
abundance: NA
v_gene: TRBV24-1
j_gene: TRBJ2-3
CDR3nt: TGTGCCACCAGTGCTCCCAGCGCCCCTAGCACAGATACGCAGTATTTT
CDR3aa: CATSAPSAPSTDTQYF

d_gene: NA
abundance: few
v_gene: TRBV3-1/TRBV3-2
j_gene: TRBJ2-2
CDR3nt: TGTGCCAGCAGCCAGCCCTTTACTAGCCCCGGGGAGCTGTTTTTT
CDR3aa: CASSQPFTSPGELFF

d_gene: NA
abundance: few
v_gene: TRBV29-1
j_gene: TRBJ1-1
CDR3nt: TGCAGCGTTTCTTCGTGGTGGCAAGCTTTCTTT
CDR3aa: CSVSSWWQAFF

d_gene: NA
abundance: few
v_gene: TRBV7-9
j_gene: TRBJ1-1
CDR3nt: TGTGCCAGCGAGAGTCAAGCTTTCTTT
CDR3aa: CASESQAFF

d_gene: TRBD1
abundance: NA
v_gene: TRBV12-3/TRBV12-4
j_gene: TRBJ1-2
CDR3nt: TGTGCCAGCAGCTTGGGACAGCGCTATGGCTACACCTTC
CDR3aa: CASSLGQRYGYTF

d_gene: NA
abundance: NA
v_gene: TRBV7-8
j_gene: TRBJ1-1
CDR3nt: TGTGCCAGCAGCCAGATCACCCGACAGGCCAATGAAGCTTTCTTT
CDR3aa: CASSQITRQANEAFF

d_gene: NA
abundance: NA
v_gene: TRBV5-6
j_gene: TRBJ1-5
CDR3nt: TGTGCCAGCAGCCCTCGACAGTCCTACAATCAGCCCCAGCATTTT
CDR3aa: CASSPRQSYNQPQHF

d_gene: TRBD1
abundance: NA
v_gene: TRBV5-6
j_gene: TRBJ1-5
CDR3nt: TGTGCCAGCAGCTTGGGACAGGGCCCGAATCAGCCCCAGCATTTT
CDR3aa: CASSLGQGPNQPQHF

d_gene: NA
abundance: NA
v_gene: TRBV3-1/TRBV3-2
j_gene: TRBJ2-2
CDR3nt: TGTGCCAGCAGCCAAGTAGTGGTCGGGGAGCTGTTTTTT
CDR3aa: CASSQVVVGELFF

d_gene: TRBD1
abundance: NA
v_gene: TRBV14
j_gene: TRBJ2-3
CDR3nt: TGTGCCAGCAGCCAAGGCGGGACAGGGCTAGTGTATTTT
CDR3aa: CASSQGGTGLVYF

d_gene: TRBD2
abundance: NA
v_gene: TRBV7-6
j_gene: TRBJ2-2
CDR3nt: TGTGCCAGCAGCTTATCTGGGCGGGAGACCGGGGAGCTGTTTTTT
CDR3aa: CASSLSGRETGELFF